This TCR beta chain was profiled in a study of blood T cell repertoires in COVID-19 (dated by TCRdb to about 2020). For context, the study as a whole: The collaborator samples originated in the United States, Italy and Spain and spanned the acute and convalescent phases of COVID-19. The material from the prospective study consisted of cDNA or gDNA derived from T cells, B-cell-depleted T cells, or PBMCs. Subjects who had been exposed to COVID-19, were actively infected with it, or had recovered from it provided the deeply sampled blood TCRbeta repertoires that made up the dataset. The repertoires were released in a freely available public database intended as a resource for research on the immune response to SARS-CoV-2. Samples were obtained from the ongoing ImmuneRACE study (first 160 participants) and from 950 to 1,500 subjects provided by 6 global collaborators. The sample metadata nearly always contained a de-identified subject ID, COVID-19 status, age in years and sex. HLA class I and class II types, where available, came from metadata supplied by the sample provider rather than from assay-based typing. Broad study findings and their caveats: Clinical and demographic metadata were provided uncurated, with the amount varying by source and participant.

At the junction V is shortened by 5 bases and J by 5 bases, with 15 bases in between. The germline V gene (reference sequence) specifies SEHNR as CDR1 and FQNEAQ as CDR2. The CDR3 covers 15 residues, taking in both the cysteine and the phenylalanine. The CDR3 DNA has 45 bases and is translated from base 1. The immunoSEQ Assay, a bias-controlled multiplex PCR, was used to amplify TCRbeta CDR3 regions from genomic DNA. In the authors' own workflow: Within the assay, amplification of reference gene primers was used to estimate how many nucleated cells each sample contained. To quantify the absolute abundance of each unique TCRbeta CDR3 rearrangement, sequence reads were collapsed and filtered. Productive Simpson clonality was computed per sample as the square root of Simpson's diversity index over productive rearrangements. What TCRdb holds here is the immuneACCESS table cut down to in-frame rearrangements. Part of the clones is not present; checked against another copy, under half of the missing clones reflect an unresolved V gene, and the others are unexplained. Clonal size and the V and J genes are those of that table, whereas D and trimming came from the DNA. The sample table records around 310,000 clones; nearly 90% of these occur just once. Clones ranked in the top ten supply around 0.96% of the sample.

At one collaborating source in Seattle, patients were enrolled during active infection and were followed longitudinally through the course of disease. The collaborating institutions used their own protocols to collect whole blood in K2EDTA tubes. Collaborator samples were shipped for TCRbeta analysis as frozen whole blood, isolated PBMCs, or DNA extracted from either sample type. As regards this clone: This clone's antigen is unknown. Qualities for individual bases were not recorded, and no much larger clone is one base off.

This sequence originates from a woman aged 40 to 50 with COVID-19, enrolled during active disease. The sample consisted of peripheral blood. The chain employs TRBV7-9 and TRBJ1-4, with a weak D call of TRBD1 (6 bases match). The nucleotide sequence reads TGTGCCAGCAGCCCTATCGGACAGCCGAATGAAAAACTGTTTTTT. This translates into CASSPIGQPNEKLFF.